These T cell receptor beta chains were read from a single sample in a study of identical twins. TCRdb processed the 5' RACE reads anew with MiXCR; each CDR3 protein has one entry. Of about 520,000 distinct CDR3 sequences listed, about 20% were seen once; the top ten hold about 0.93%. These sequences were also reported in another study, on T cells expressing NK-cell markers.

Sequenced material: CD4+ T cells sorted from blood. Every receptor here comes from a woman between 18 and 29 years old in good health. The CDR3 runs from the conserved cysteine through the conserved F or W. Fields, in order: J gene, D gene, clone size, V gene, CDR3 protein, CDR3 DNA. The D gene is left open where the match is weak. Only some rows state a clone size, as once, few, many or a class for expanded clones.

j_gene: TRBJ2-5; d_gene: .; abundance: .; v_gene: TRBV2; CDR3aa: CASQQSETQYF; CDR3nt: TGTGCCAGCCAGCAGAGTGAGACCCAGTACTTC
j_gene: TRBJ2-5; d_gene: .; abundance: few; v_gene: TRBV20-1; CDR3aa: CSALGDMSQETQYF; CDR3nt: TGCAGTGCTTTAGGGGATATGAGCCAAGAGACCCAGTACTTC
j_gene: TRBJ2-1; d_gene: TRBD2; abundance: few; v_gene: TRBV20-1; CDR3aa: CRTGTSGGGQFF; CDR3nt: TGCAGAACCGGGACTAGCGGGGGGGGACAGTTCTTC
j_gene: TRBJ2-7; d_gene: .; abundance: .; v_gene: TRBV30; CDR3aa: CAWSAGHFYEQYF; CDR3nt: TGTGCCTGGAGTGCGGGACACTTCTACGAGCAGTACTTC
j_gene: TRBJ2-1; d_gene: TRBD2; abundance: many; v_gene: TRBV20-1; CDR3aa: CSARGSLAGYYEQFF; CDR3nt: TGCAGTGCTAGAGGTTCCCTAGCGGGGTATTATGAGCAGTTCTTC
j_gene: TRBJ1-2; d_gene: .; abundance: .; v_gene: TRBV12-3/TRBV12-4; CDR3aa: CASSPHSVYGYTF; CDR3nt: TGTGCCAGCAGTCCCCACTCCGTCTATGGCTACACCTTC
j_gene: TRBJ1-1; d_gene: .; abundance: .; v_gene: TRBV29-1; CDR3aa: CSVLSYSSEAFF; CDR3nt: TGCAGCGTCCTTAGTTACTCCTCCGAAGCTTTCTTT
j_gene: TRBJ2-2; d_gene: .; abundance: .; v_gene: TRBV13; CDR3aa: CASSPTRDGELFF; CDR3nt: TGTGCCAGCAGCCCCACGAGGGACGGGGAGCTGTTTTTT
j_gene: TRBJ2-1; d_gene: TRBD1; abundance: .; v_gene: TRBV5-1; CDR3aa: CASSRDREGEQFF; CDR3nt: TGCGCCAGCAGCAGGGACAGGGAAGGTGAGCAGTTCTTC
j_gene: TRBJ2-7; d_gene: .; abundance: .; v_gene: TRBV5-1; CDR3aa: CASSIQDNSYEQYF; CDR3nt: TGCGCCAGCAGCATCCAGGACAACTCCTACGAGCAGTACTTC
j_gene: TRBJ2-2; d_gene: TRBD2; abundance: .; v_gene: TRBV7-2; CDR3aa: CASSPGGSSRYTGELFF; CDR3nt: TGTGCCAGCAGCCCCGGGGGGTCTAGCAGATACACCGGGGAGCTGTTTTTT
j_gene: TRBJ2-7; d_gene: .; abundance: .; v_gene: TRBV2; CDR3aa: CASSLLGLLRGGEQYF; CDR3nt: TGTGCCAGCAGTCTCCTGGGACTCCTCAGAGGGGGCGAGCAGTACTTC
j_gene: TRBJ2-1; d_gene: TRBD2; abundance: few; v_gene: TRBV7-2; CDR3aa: CASSSFGLADSYNEQFF; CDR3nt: TGTGCCAGCAGCTCTTTCGGACTAGCGGATAGCTACAATGAGCAGTTCTTC
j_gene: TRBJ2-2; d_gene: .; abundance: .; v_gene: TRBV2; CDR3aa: CASRKTYDRELFF; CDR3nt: TGTGCCAGCAGGAAGACATACGACAGGGAGCTGTTTTTT
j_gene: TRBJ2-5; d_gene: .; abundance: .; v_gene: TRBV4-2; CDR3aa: CASSQDGINRETQYF; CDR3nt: TGTGCCAGCAGCCAAGATGGGATCAATCGGGAGACCCAGTACTTC
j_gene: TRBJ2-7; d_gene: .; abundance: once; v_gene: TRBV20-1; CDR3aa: CSARLGSKDYEQYF; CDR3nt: TGCAGTGCTAGATTGGGCTCCAAAGACTACGAGCAGTACTTC
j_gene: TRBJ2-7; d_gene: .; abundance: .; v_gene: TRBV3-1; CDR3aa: CASSQGRREQYF; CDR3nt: TGTGCCAGCAGCCAAGGTCGGCGCGAGCAGTACTTC
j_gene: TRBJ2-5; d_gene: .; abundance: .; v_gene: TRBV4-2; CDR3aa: CASSQGGGDQETQYF; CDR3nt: TGTGCCAGCAGCCAAGGAGGGGGGGACCAAGAGACCCAGTACTTC
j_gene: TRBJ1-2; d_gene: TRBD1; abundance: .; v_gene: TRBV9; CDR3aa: CASSYSRTGAGYTF; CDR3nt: TGTGCCAGCAGCTACAGTAGGACAGGGGCTGGCTACACCTTC
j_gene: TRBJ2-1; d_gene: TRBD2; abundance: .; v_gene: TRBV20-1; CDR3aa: CSARGSASGWKNEQFF; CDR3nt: TGCAGTGCTAGAGGGTCGGCTAGCGGGTGGAAAAATGAGCAGTTCTTC
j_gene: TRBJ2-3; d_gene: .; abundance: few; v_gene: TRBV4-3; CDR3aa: CASSQGAGTSTDTQYF; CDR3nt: TGCGCCAGCAGCCAAGGGGCCGGGACTAGCACAGATACGCAGTATTTT
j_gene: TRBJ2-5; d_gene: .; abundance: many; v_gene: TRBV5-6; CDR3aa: CASSLAASLGFETQYF; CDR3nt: TGTGCCAGCAGCTTGGCCGCCTCCCTGGGGTTTGAGACCCAGTACTTC
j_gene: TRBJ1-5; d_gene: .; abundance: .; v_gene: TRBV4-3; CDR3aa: CASSQDYERTQPQHF; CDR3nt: TGCGCCAGCAGCCAAGATTATGAGAGGACCCAGCCCCAGCATTTT
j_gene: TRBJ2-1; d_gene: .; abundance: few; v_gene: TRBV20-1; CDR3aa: CSAWDYNEQFF; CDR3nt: TGCAGTGCCTGGGACTACAATGAGCAGTTCTTC
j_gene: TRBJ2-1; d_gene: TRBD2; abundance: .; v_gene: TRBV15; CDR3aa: CATSRVSTSVYNEQFF; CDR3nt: TGTGCCACCAGCAGAGTTAGTACTAGCGTATACAATGAGCAGTTCTTC